This TCR beta chain derives from a study of shared clonotypes between healthy human individuals. The length of the CDR3 is 15 residues. V was trimmed by 7 bases and J by 1 base, leaving 17 bases between them. Germline CDR1 and CDR2: MDHEN and SYDVKM. The repertoire was sequenced with immunoSEQ multiplex PCR; TCRdb's copy has only in-frame clones and lacks some. The sample carries about 600,000 clones, approximately 97% recorded once. Material: naive CD4+ T cells sorted from blood. Subset specified: CD45RA+ positively selected. The chain carries TRBV28 and TRBJ2-7; possible D gene TRBD2, 7 bases. This TCR derives from a woman in her twenties or thirties in good health. The CDR3 reads CASMNGGAGSYEQYF. In DNA form, the CDR3 reads TGTGCCAGCATGAATGGGGGGGCCGGGTCCTACGAGCAGTACTTC.